Each of the 2 T cell receptor beta chains below was sequenced from the same sample in a study of OX40 agonist ivuxolimab in advanced cancers. Repertoires were generated with immunoSEQ multiplex PCR, while TCRdb's copy carries only in-frame clones and drops some. The sample gives tens of thousands of clones, 80% to 90% of which show up once; 6% to 7.5% is in the top ten. Sequenced material: CD4+ or CD8+ T cells sorted from blood, taken in a trial of the OX40 agonist ivuxolimab. Source of these receptors: an adult with an advanced solid tumor such as melanoma, head and neck, liver or kidney cancer.

The genes are TRBV6-6 and TRBJ2-5; TRBD1 might be the D (6 bases). The ends were cut back, 6 bases at V and 5 bases at J, with 16 bases in the middle. The CDR3 covers 14 residues. Germline V gene data show CDR1 as MNHNY and CDR2 as SVGAGI (reference sequence). The CDR3, as DNA: TGTGCCAGCAGCCTCGGGCAGGGGCTGGAGACCCAGTACTTC. Translation: CASSLGQGLETQYF.

The chain couples TRBV6-1 to TRBJ2-7, with D unclear. CDR3 size: 17 residues. Germline V gene lookup returns CDR1 MNHNS and CDR2 SASEGT. V was pared by 2 bases and J by 0 bases, with 17 bases between. The CDR3 is CASSEPSRPLLSYEQYF. In DNA, the CDR3 is TGTGCCAGCAGTGAACCCTCGAGGCCCCTCCTCTCCTACGAGCAGTACTTC.